Presented here are 22 T cell receptor beta chains from one specimen sequenced in a study of cytomegalovirus exposure and HLA in healthy donors. The study ran its PCR with 60 Vbeta and 13 Jbeta primers. Profiled with immunoSEQ multiplex PCR; TCRdb holds only in-frame clones, not every one. The profile shows about 240,000 clones, 70% to 90% of them singletons. Sequencing was done on a sample of PBMCs. The receptors were sampled from a girl aged 2 to 9 in good health and CMV-seronegative.

The CDR3: CASSILNGITEAFF. As DNA, the CDR3 is TGTGCCAGTAGTATATTGAACGGGATCACTGAAGCTTTCTTT. This chain uses TRBV19 with TRBJ1-1; D gene unclear. V gave up 2 bases and J gave up 4 bases, with 11 bases separating them. This CDR3 is built from 14 residues. CDR1 and CDR2 from the germline V gene are LNHDA and SQIVND (reference sequence).

This clone has a handful of counts. This chain joins TRBV7-8 and TRBJ1-2, with D tentatively TRBD1 (5 bases). The CDR3 is 15 amino acids. Trimming stripped 1 base from V and 2 bases from J, with 11 bases between. CDR1 is SGHVS, CDR2 FQNEAQ, per germline. CDR3 bases: TGTGCCAGCAGCTTAGGTGTAGCAGGGAACTATGGCTACACCTTC. This sequence encodes CASSLGVAGNYGYTF.

The CDR3 sequence is CASSPRDRTGGEQYF. The CDR3 nucleotides read TGTGCCAGCAGCCCCCGAGACCGAACCGGGGGCGAGCAGTACTTC. V gene TRBV27 combines with J gene TRBJ2-7; tentative D call: TRBD2 (6 bases). Trimming removed 6 bases at V and 6 bases at J, with 21 bases between. The CDR3 sequence is 15 residues long. The germline CDR1 and CDR2 sequences are MNHEY and SMNVEV (reference sequence).

The chain has TRBV6-5 and TRBJ1-1; 8 nucleotides line up with TRBD1. CDR3 length: 14 amino acids. Germline loops: CDR1 MNHEY, CDR2 SVGAGI. The junction had 5 bases not matched to a gene; V was cut back by 5 bases and J by 3 bases. CDR3 sequence (DNA): TGTGCCAGCAGTACCGACAGGGGACACACTGAAGCTTTCTTT. As protein: CASSTDRGHTEAFF.

The V gene is TRBV19, the J gene TRBJ2-7; D is possibly TRBD2 (6 bases). This CDR3 region has 12 residues. Deletions cut 5 bases from V and 9 bases from J, with 14 bases between. CDR1 is LNHDA and CDR2 is SQIVND in the germline V gene (reference sequence). The CDR3 sequence is CASSPTPGGQYF. The CDR3 bases are TGTGCCAGTAGTCCGACCCCCGGGGGGCAGTACTTC.

The chain links TRBV7-6 to TRBJ2-7; 9 bases agree with TRBD2. The CDR3 runs 17 residues. Germline V gene sequence: CDR1 SGHVS, CDR2 FNYEAQ. With 1 base clipped from V and 1 base from J, the junction kept 8 bases outside the gene matches. CDR3 sequence reads: CASSLEGYSGGSYEQYF. The CDR3, as DNA: TGTGCCAGCAGCTTAGAAGGGTATAGCGGGGGTTCCTACGAGCAGTACTTC.

The chain recombines TRBV7-6 with TRBJ1-1, with D possibly matching TRBD1 (6 bases). CDR1 SGHVS and CDR2 FNYEAQ come from the germline V gene. The V end was cut by 3 bases, the J end by 13 bases, with 21 bases between. The CDR3 has 14 residues. The CDR3 DNA reads TGTGCCAGCAGCTTGACCCCGGGACAAGGTCCGGATTTCTTT. Encoded protein: CASSLTPGQGPDFF.

In nucleotides, the CDR3 is TGTGCCAGCAGTATACAGGGTTCCTCCTACAATGAGCAGTTCTTC. This encodes CASSIQGSSYNEQFF. This chain links TRBV7-6 with TRBJ2-1; D is possibly TRBD1 (6 bases). From germline, CDR1 is SGHVS and CDR2 FNYEAQ. Deletions cut 6 bases from V and 0 bases from J, with 12 bases between. This CDR3 has 15 amino acids.

The J gene is TRBJ2-1, the V gene TRBV29-1; possibly TRBD1 for D (6 bases). The V gene's germline CDR1 is SQVTM and CDR2 ANQGSEA. The CDR3 is 13 amino acids. V was cut by 8 bases and J by 6 bases, with 17 bases left in between. As DNA, the CDR3 is TGCAGCTTCAGGGGTAGTCTGGTCAATGAGCAGTTCTTC. This encodes CSFRGSLVNEQFF.

V usage is TRBV6-5 and J usage is TRBJ1-6, with 7 bases that match TRBD1. CDR1 is MNHEY, CDR2 SVGAGI, per germline. This CDR3 comprises 15 residues. J was trimmed by 9 bases and V by 6 bases; bases with no gene match: 11. The CDR3 reads CASSLKAGGSSPLHF. Here the CDR3 DNA reads TGTGCCAGCAGCCTAAAGGCAGGGGGTTCTTCACCCCTCCACTTT.

The genes are TRBV25-1 and TRBJ1-2; the D gene is possibly TRBD1 (6 bases). This CDR3 is 13 amino acids long. Germline CDR1 is MGHDK and CDR2 is SYGVNS. Trimming removed 4 bases from V and 8 bases from J, with 14 bases in between. The CDR3 reads CASSGQPGEGYTF. The CDR3 nucleotides read TGTGCCAGCAGTGGCCAACCAGGGGAAGGCTACACCTTC.

The chain combines TRBV5-1 with TRBJ2-7, with a possible D match to TRBD1 (5 bases). The CDR3 covers 13 residues. V was trimmed by 0 bases and J by 2 bases, leaving 6 bases between them. CDR1 and CDR2 from the germline V gene are SGHRS and YFSETQ. The CDR3 protein is CASSLETAYEQYF. Written as DNA, the CDR3 is TGCGCCAGCAGCTTGGAGACAGCCTACGAGCAGTACTTC.

This chain's CDR3 is CASSQEWTSGGYRYYNEQFF. CDR3 nucleotides: TGCGCCAGCAGCCAAGAATGGACTAGCGGGGGGTATCGGTACTACAATGAGCAGTTCTTC. The chain joins TRBV4-1 to TRBJ2-1; 14 bases line up with TRBD2. The CDR3 length is 20 residues. Per the germline V gene, CDR1 is MGHRA and CDR2 is YSYEKL. Trimming removed 0 bases from V and 3 bases from J; junction bases left unmatched: 10.

This clone has just a few counts. V gene TRBV6-5 combines with J gene TRBJ1-3; no clear D. The germline gives CDR1 MNHEY, CDR2 SVGAGI. The CDR3 sequence is 12 residues long. Between the trimmed V and J ends, which lost 8 bases and 7 bases, there was a span of 12 bases. The CDR3 DNA reads TGTGCCAGCCGCGGCGGAGAGAACACCATATATTTT. Amino acids: CASRGGENTIYF.

The J gene is TRBJ2-7, the V gene TRBV9; D may be TRBD2 (6 bases). The germline V gene encodes CDR1 SGDLS and CDR2 YYNGEE. The V end was cut by 4 bases, the J end by 2 bases, with 16 bases between. This CDR3 has 15 residues. The CDR3 is CASSLRAGSAYEQYF. CDR3 nucleotide sequence: TGTGCCAGCAGCCTCCGGGCGGGGTCCGCCTACGAGCAGTACTTC.

The rearrangement links TRBV19 to TRBJ2-3; a weak D match, TRBD1 (5 bases). This CDR3 contains 13 residues. V dropped 4 bases and J dropped 4 bases, with 9 bases sitting between them. CDR1 and CDR2 (germline): LNHDA, SQIVND (reference sequence). This CDR3 is CASSTGPPDTQYF. CDR3 nucleotides: TGTGCCAGTAGTACAGGGCCCCCAGATACGCAGTATTTT.

The V and J genes are TRBV9 and TRBJ2-3, with TRBD2 identical over 8 bases. CDR1 and CDR2 (germline): SGDLS, YYNGEE. V was clipped by 4 bases and J by 1 base; unmatched bases: 5. The CDR3 loop spans 15 amino acids. The CDR3 DNA reads TGTGCCAGCAGCCTGGGAGCGGGGGGCACAGATACGCAGTATTTT. Its translation: CASSLGAGGTDTQYF. The full variable domain, its missing parts supplied by reference TRBV9 and TRBJ2-3, is DSGVTQTPKHLITATGQRVTLRCSPRSGDLSVYWYQQSLDQGLQFLIQYYNGEERAKGNILERFSAQQFPDLHSELNLSSLELGDSALYFCASSLGAGGTDTQYFGPGTRLTVL.

This rearrangement joins TRBV6-1 to TRBJ2-7, with D possibly being TRBD1 (5 bases). The CDR3 contains 16 residues. Germline loops: CDR1 MNHNS, CDR2 SASEGT. Trimming cost V 3 bases and J 2 bases, with 17 bases left between them. The CDR3 coding sequence is TGTGCCAGCAGTGACCTCTCAGGGATCCTCCCCTACGAGCAGTACTTC. Translation: CASSDLSGILPYEQYF.

Details on this clone: Since no conserved phenylalanine or tryptophan closes the CDR3, a read error is the likely cause. The gene calls are TRBV18 and TRBJ1-5; D is unclear. The germline V gene has CDR1 KGHSH and CDR2 LQKENI. Trimming shortened V by 3 bases and J by 5 bases, and 11 bases separated the two germline ends. The CDR3 totals 14 residues. The CDR3 DNA reads TGTGCCAGCTCACCCACCTCGAGGGATCAGCCCCAGCATCTT. Translating gives CASSPTSRDQPQHL.

V is TRBV6-5 and J is TRBJ1-2; D remains ambiguous. V shed 4 bases and J shed 4 bases, with 10 bases lying between them. Germline V CDR1 and CDR2: MNHEY, SVGAGI. This CDR3 region has 13 residues. The CDR3 loop reads CASSSNAGYGYTF. CDR3 nucleotides: TGTGCCAGCAGTTCCAACGCGGGCTATGGCTACACCTTC.

This clone has just a few counts. The rearrangement joins TRBV27 to TRBJ2-3; 10 nucleotides align to TRBD1. CDR1 is MNHEY, CDR2 SMNVEV, per germline (reference sequence). The CDR3 contains 15 residues. The trim removed 0 bases at V and 3 bases at J, leaving 0 bases unmatched. The CDR3 reads CASSLSDRGTDTQYF. CDR3 DNA: TGTGCCAGCAGTTTATCGGACAGGGGGACAGATACGCAGTATTTT.

This clone is a singleton in its sample. The DNA for the CDR3 is TGTGCCAGCAGTTCGACCCATGCACAGGGGGCACATGGCTACACCTTC. Protein sequence: CASSSTHAQGAHGYTF. V is TRBV6-5 and J is TRBJ1-2; 9 bases are shared with TRBD1. With 4 bases clipped from V and 6 bases from J, the junction kept 12 bases outside the gene matches. The CDR3 runs to 16 residues. Germline CDR1 is MNHEY and CDR2 is SVGAGI.